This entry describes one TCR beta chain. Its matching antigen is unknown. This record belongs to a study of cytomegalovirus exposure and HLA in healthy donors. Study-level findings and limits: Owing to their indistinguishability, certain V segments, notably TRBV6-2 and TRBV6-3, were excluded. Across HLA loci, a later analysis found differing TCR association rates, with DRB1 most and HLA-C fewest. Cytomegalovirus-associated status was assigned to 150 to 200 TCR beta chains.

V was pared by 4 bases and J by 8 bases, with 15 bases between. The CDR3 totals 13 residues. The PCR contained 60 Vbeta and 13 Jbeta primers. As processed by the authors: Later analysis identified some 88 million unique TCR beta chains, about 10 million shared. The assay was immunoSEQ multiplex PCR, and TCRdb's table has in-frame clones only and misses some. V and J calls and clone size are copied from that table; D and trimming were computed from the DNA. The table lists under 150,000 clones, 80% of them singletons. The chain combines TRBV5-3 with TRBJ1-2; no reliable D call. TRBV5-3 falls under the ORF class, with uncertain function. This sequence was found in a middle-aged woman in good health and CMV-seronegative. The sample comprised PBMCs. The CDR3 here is CARSAGPNGGYTF. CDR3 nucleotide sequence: TGTGCCAGAAGCGCTGGCCCTAACGGGGGCTACACCTTC.